This is a list of T cell receptor beta chains from one sample in a study of blood T cell repertoires in COVID-19. Clones were read by immunoSEQ multiplex PCR, and TCRdb kept only the in-frame ones, dropping some. The top ten hold approximately 3.6% of the sample, which has 98,000 or so clones, about four fifths seen once. The specimen was peripheral blood. Receptor source: a woman aged 80 or over with active or convalescent COVID-19. The CDR3 runs from the conserved cysteine through the conserved F or W. D genes are given only for firm matches. The listing skips clone size in some rows; elsewhere it reads once, few, many or a size class.

clone_size: NA
v_call: TRBV5-1
cdr3_length: 15
d_call: TRBD1
j_call: TRBJ1-1
cdr3_aa: CASSLGRTGLGEAFF
cdr3_nt: TGCGCCAGCAGCTTGGGCAGGACAGGGTTGGGTGAAGCTTTCTTT

clone_size: NA
v_call: TRBV6-5
cdr3_length: 13
d_call: TRBD2
j_call: TRBJ2-5
cdr3_aa: CASSYEGLADQYF
cdr3_nt: TGTGCCAGCAGTTATGAGGGGCTAGCGGATCAGTACTTC

clone_size: NA
v_call: TRBV6-5
cdr3_length: 14
d_call: TRBD1
j_call: TRBJ2-7
cdr3_aa: CATLDRVDSYEQYF
cdr3_nt: TGTGCCACCTTGGACAGGGTAGACTCCTACGAGCAGTACTTC

clone_size: NA
v_call: TRBV28
cdr3_length: 16
d_call: NA
j_call: TRBJ1-1
cdr3_aa: CASSFIQGSGDTEAFF
cdr3_nt: TGTGCCAGCAGTTTTATCCAGGGTTCGGGGGACACTGAAGCTTTCTTT

clone_size: NA
v_call: TRBV7-2
cdr3_length: 14
d_call: NA
j_call: TRBJ2-7
cdr3_aa: CASSLALRPYEQYF
cdr3_nt: TGTGCCAGCAGCTTAGCGCTCAGGCCCTACGAGCAGTACTTC

clone_size: NA
v_call: TRBV15
cdr3_length: 18
d_call: NA
j_call: TRBJ1-5
cdr3_aa: CATSRVGRSRDNNQPQHF
cdr3_nt: TGTGCCACCAGCAGAGTGGGTCGATCTAGGGACAATAATCAGCCCCAGCATTTT

clone_size: NA
v_call: TRBV7-9
cdr3_length: 15
d_call: NA
j_call: TRBJ1-3
cdr3_aa: CASSSTAFSGNTIYF
cdr3_nt: TGTGCCAGCAGCTCGACAGCATTCTCTGGAAACACCATATATTTT

clone_size: few
v_call: TRBV30
cdr3_length: 11
d_call: NA
j_call: TRBJ1-1
cdr3_aa: CAWQGGGKAFF
cdr3_nt: TGTGCCTGGCAAGGGGGTGGGAAAGCTTTCTTT

clone_size: NA
v_call: TRBV2
cdr3_length: 14
d_call: TRBD2
j_call: TRBJ2-3
cdr3_aa: CASLETTSMDTQYF
cdr3_nt: TGTGCCAGCCTTGAGACGACTAGCATGGATACGCAGTATTTT

clone_size: NA
v_call: TRBV29-1
cdr3_length: 16
d_call: NA
j_call: TRBJ2-2
cdr3_aa: CSVGIYIAGPAGELFF
cdr3_nt: TGCAGCGTGGGGATTTATATCGCGGGGCCGGCCGGGGAGCTGTTTTTT

clone_size: NA
v_call: TRBV27
cdr3_length: 15
d_call: TRBD2
j_call: TRBJ2-3
cdr3_aa: CASQSGGRWGDTQYF
cdr3_nt: TGTGCCAGCCAATCGGGCGGGAGGTGGGGAGATACGCAGTATTTT

clone_size: once
v_call: TRBV2
cdr3_length: 13
d_call: NA
j_call: TRBJ1-2
cdr3_aa: CASRQGWDYGYTF
cdr3_nt: TGTGCCAGCAGACAGGGATGGGACTATGGCTACACCTTC

clone_size: once
v_call: TRBV24-1
cdr3_length: 13
d_call: NA
j_call: TRBJ2-7
cdr3_aa: CATSDPPSYEQYF
cdr3_nt: TGTGCCACCAGTGACCCTCCCTCCTACGAGCAGTACTTC

clone_size: few
v_call: TRBV19
cdr3_length: 12
d_call: NA
j_call: TRBJ2-2
cdr3_aa: CATDISTGELFF
cdr3_nt: TGTGCCACCGACATATCCACCGGGGAGCTGTTTTTT

clone_size: NA
v_call: TRBV18
cdr3_length: 12
d_call: NA
j_call: TRBJ1-6
cdr3_aa: CASSRANSPLHF
cdr3_nt: TGTGCCAGCTCACGGGCGAATTCACCCCTCCACTTT

clone_size: NA
v_call: TRBV11-1
cdr3_length: 14
d_call: NA
j_call: TRBJ2-5
cdr3_aa: CASSLVRGTETQYF
cdr3_nt: TGTGCCAGCAGCTTAGTCCGGGGAACAGAGACCCAGTACTTC

clone_size: NA
v_call: TRBV5-1
cdr3_length: 15
d_call: NA
j_call: TRBJ1-2
cdr3_aa: CASSLVPGANYGYTF
cdr3_nt: TGCGCCAGCAGCTTGGTCCCAGGGGCGAACTATGGCTACACCTTC

clone_size: NA
v_call: TRBV27
cdr3_length: 13
d_call: TRBD2
j_call: TRBJ2-3
cdr3_aa: CASRPGGGDTQYF
cdr3_nt: TGTGCCAGCAGGCCCGGCGGGGGAGATACGCAGTATTTT

clone_size: few
v_call: TRBV5-1
cdr3_length: 15
d_call: NA
j_call: TRBJ2-2
cdr3_aa: CASSLSGSGTGELFF
cdr3_nt: TGCGCCAGCAGCCTTTCCGGGTCGGGAACCGGGGAGCTGTTTTTT

clone_size: NA
v_call: TRBV10-3
cdr3_length: 14
d_call: NA
j_call: TRBJ1-1
cdr3_aa: CAISDLAQDTEAFF
cdr3_nt: TGTGCCATCAGTGATTTAGCCCAAGACACTGAAGCTTTCTTT

clone_size: NA
v_call: TRBV2
cdr3_length: 12
d_call: NA
j_call: TRBJ1-1
cdr3_aa: CASSEGRGEAFF
cdr3_nt: TGTGCCAGCAGTGAAGGGAGGGGTGAAGCTTTCTTT

clone_size: few
v_call: TRBV19
cdr3_length: 17
d_call: TRBD2
j_call: TRBJ2-7
cdr3_aa: CASSAGTSGKVGYEQYF
cdr3_nt: TGTGCCAGTAGTGCCGGGACTAGCGGGAAAGTAGGTTACGAGCAGTACTTC

clone_size: NA
v_call: TRBV7-8
cdr3_length: 15
d_call: TRBD1
j_call: TRBJ1-6
cdr3_aa: CASSLVGTGVSPLHF
cdr3_nt: TGTGCCAGCAGCTTAGTAGGGACAGGGGTCTCACCCCTCCACTTT

clone_size: NA
v_call: TRBV7-8
cdr3_length: 14
d_call: TRBD2
j_call: TRBJ2-5
cdr3_aa: CASSLGGGLETQYF
cdr3_nt: TGTGCCAGCAGCTTAGGCGGGGGGCTTGAGACCCAGTACTTC

clone_size: NA
v_call: TRBV5-4
cdr3_length: 16
d_call: NA
j_call: TRBJ2-7
cdr3_aa: CASSLVAGLKTYEQYF
cdr3_nt: TGTGCCAGCAGCTTGGTGGCAGGGCTTAAGACCTACGAGCAGTACTTC

clone_size: NA
v_call: TRBV27
cdr3_length: 16
d_call: NA
j_call: TRBJ1-3
cdr3_aa: CASSLKQALNRNTIYF
cdr3_nt: TGTGCCAGCAGTTTAAAGCAGGCTCTAAACAGAAACACCATATATTTT

clone_size: NA
v_call: TRBV28
cdr3_length: 15
d_call: TRBD1
j_call: TRBJ1-3
cdr3_aa: CASSSIQGNGNTIYF
cdr3_nt: TGTGCCAGCAGTTCCATACAGGGGAATGGAAACACCATATATTTT

clone_size: NA
v_call: TRBV11-2
cdr3_length: 17
d_call: NA
j_call: TRBJ2-5
cdr3_aa: CASSLRARSGGSETQYF
cdr3_nt: TGTGCCAGCAGCTTGAGGGCGCGGAGCGGCGGATCGGAGACCCAGTACTTC

clone_size: NA
v_call: TRBV5-1
cdr3_length: 15
d_call: NA
j_call: TRBJ1-6
cdr3_aa: CASSSQGADNSPLHF
cdr3_nt: TGCGCCAGCAGCTCACAGGGAGCGGACAATTCACCCCTCCACTTT

clone_size: NA
v_call: TRBV25-1
cdr3_length: 15
d_call: NA
j_call: TRBJ2-5
cdr3_aa: CASSESVGRGETQYF
cdr3_nt: TGTGCCAGCAGTGAATCGGTAGGGCGAGGGGAGACCCAGTACTTC

clone_size: NA
v_call: TRBV3-1/TRBV3-2
cdr3_length: 15
d_call: TRBD1
j_call: TRBJ1-6
cdr3_aa: CASSGGQGGLSPLHF
cdr3_nt: TGTGCCAGCAGCGGGGGACAGGGAGGCTTATCACCCCTCCACTTT

clone_size: NA
v_call: TRBV7-9
cdr3_length: 13
d_call: TRBD2
j_call: TRBJ2-5
cdr3_aa: CASSTGLAETQYF
cdr3_nt: TGTGCCAGCAGCACCGGACTAGCGGAGACCCAGTACTTC

clone_size: NA
v_call: TRBV11-2
cdr3_length: 14
d_call: NA
j_call: TRBJ2-5
cdr3_aa: CASSRNRVVETQYF
cdr3_nt: TGTGCCAGCAGCAGAAACAGGGTCGTGGAGACCCAGTACTTC

clone_size: many
v_call: TRBV6-4
cdr3_length: 12
d_call: NA
j_call: TRBJ2-1
cdr3_aa: CASSDTYNEQFF
cdr3_nt: TGTGCCAGCAGTGACACATACAATGAGCAGTTCTTC

clone_size: NA
v_call: TRBV28
cdr3_length: 15
d_call: TRBD2
j_call: TRBJ2-4
cdr3_aa: CASSLNPGLAKINYF
cdr3_nt: TGTGCCAGCAGTTTGAATCCGGGACTAGCGAAAATTAATTACTTC

clone_size: NA
v_call: TRBV9
cdr3_length: 15
d_call: NA
j_call: TRBJ2-1
cdr3_aa: CASSVEDSIYNEQFF
cdr3_nt: TGTGCCAGCAGCGTAGAGGACAGTATTTACAATGAGCAGTTCTTC

clone_size: NA
v_call: TRBV5-1
cdr3_length: 16
d_call: TRBD1
j_call: TRBJ2-6
cdr3_aa: CASSTDRDSGANVLTF
cdr3_nt: TGCGCCAGCAGCACGGACAGGGACTCTGGGGCCAACGTCCTGACTTTC

clone_size: NA
v_call: TRBV11-2
cdr3_length: 14
d_call: TRBD1
j_call: TRBJ1-2
cdr3_aa: CASSWDRGTYGYTF
cdr3_nt: TGTGCCAGCAGTTGGGACAGGGGCACCTATGGCTACACCTTC

clone_size: NA
v_call: TRBV3-1/TRBV3-2
cdr3_length: 14
d_call: NA
j_call: TRBJ2-5
cdr3_aa: CASSQSVGQETQYF
cdr3_nt: TGTGCCAGCAGCCAAAGCGTAGGCCAAGAGACCCAGTACTTC

clone_size: NA
v_call: TRBV28
cdr3_length: 14
d_call: TRBD1
j_call: TRBJ1-1
cdr3_aa: CASSIGGRDFEAFF
cdr3_nt: TGTGCCAGCAGTATAGGGGGCCGGGACTTTGAAGCTTTCTTT